This T cell receptor beta chain was recorded in a study of CD8 T cells in ankylosing spondylitis. TCRdb re-called the 5' RACE reads with MiXCR, one entry per CDR3 protein. This table holds 250,000 or so distinct CDR3 sequences, approximately 20% found once. This clonotype has a handful of counts. Trimming left V 7 bases short and J 4 bases short, with 17 bases between. This CDR3 region has 15 residues. What was sequenced was blood, either unsorted or a sorted T cell fraction (not recorded which). The TCR was taken from a male donor with ankylosing spondylitis or in good health (not recorded which). The chain couples TRBV12-3 or TRBV12-4 to TRBJ2-4, with D possibly TRBD2 on 6 matching bases. The CDR3 is CASKLAWSDKNIQYF. The CDR3 nucleotides read TGTGCCAGCAAACTAGCCTGGTCAGATAAAAACATTCAGTACTTC.